The 10 T cell receptor beta chains below all came from one sample that was sequenced in a study of regulatory T cells in long-lasting Graves disease. Time point described: newly diagnosed GD, antithyroid drugs for less than 3 months. Scientists built the TCR library using RNA that was extracted from PBMCs. Library construction for TCR beta used iRepertoire HTBI primers and Arm-PCR of CDR3 regions. A single record per CDR3 protein comes from TCRdb applying MiXCR to the multiplex PCR reads. The repertoire has under 300,000 distinct CDR3 sequences, about 18% of them found once; the top ten carry more than 20%. Sequencing used peripheral blood mononuclear cells (PBMCs), obtained at new diagnosis, from a patient treated with antithyroid drugs. These receptors all come from a female donor with Graves disease.

The chain joins TRBV4-2 to TRBJ1-4; 9 nucleotides align to TRBD1. The CDR3 consists of 15 residues. Germline V CDR1 and CDR2: LGHNA, YNFKEQ. V lost 2 bases and J lost 8; bases outside the gene matches: 6. The CDR3 loop reads CASSQNRQGGEKLFF. The CDR3 DNA sequence: TGTGCCAGCAGCCAAAACCGACAGGGGGGGGAAAAACTGTTTTTT.

This clonotype was observed at least ten times. The V call is TRBV9, the J call TRBJ2-1; 11 nucleotides align to TRBD2. The V segment lost 3 bases and the J segment 7 bases; nucleotides outside the gene matches: 3. CDR1 and CDR2 from the germline V gene are SGDLS and YYNGEE. The CDR3 is 14 residues long. CDR3 in amino acids: CASSDRLAGNEQFF. The DNA for the CDR3 is TGTGCCAGCAGCGACAGACTAGCGGGGAATGAGCAGTTCTTC.

The rearrangement links TRBV5-6 to TRBJ2-1; 8 bases map to TRBD2. The V gene's germline CDR1 is SGHDT and CDR2 YYEEEE. This CDR3 spans 16 amino acids. With V trimmed by 0 bases and J by 0 bases, 2 bases remained unmatched. The CDR3 coding sequence is TGTGCCAGCAGCTTGGTCGGGAGGGGCTCCTACAATGAGCAGTTCTTC. This sequence encodes CASSLVGRGSYNEQFF.

V is TRBV28 and J is TRBJ1-5; D unclear. Germline lookup yields CDR1 MDHEN and CDR2 SYDVKM. This CDR3 is 12 amino acids long. Trimming stripped 6 bases from V and 9 bases from J, with 12 bases between. The CDR3 here is CASSSGIRPQHF. Written as DNA, the CDR3 is TGTGCCAGCAGCTCAGGTATTCGGCCCCAGCATTTT.

The genes are TRBV11-2 and TRBJ2-7; 9 bases align to TRBD2. V trimming: 4 bases; J trimming: 7 bases; junction bases outside the gene matches: 8. In germline, CDR1 is SGHAT, CDR2 FQNNGV. The CDR3 is 14 amino acids. CDR3 DNA: TGTGCCAGCAGCTCCACCCTCGCGGGGGGGGAGCAGTACGTC. This gives the protein CASSSTLAGGEQYV.

V gene TRBV9 combines with J gene TRBJ2-3; either TRBD1 or TRBD2 may fit D (6 bases each). CDR1 and CDR2 (germline): SGDLS, YYNGEE. V was trimmed by 4 bases and J by 4 bases, leaving 19 bases between them. The CDR3 is 16 amino acids. CDR3 sequence: CASSPDGGGIADTQYF. The CDR3 nucleotides are TGTGCCAGCAGCCCAGATGGGGGCGGGATCGCAGATACGCAGTATTTT.

This clonotype occurred many times. The CDR3 here is CASISDAYNEQFF. CDR3 bases: TGTGCCAGCATTAGCGACGCCTACAATGAGCAGTTCTTC. The V and J genes are TRBV12-3 or TRBV12-4 and TRBJ2-1; possible D gene TRBD2, 5 bases. The CDR3 runs to 13 residues. V was clipped by 7 bases and J by 2 bases, with 9 bases between them.

The chain employs TRBV27 and TRBJ2-1, with 9 positions matching TRBD1. CDR3 length equals 15 residues. Germline trimming cut 3 bases from V and 5 bases from J; bases unmatched to any gene: 5. CDR1 MNHEY and CDR2 SMNVEV come from the germline V gene (reference sequence). The CDR3 protein is CASSFFGQGHNEQFF. The DNA for the CDR3 is TGTGCCAGCAGTTTCTTCGGACAGGGGCACAATGAGCAGTTCTTC.

This chain joins TRBV29-1 and TRBJ1-1; no reliable D call. Trimming removed 5 bases at V and 0 bases at J, with 10 bases between. Germline lookup yields CDR1 SQVTM and CDR2 ANQGSEA. The CDR3 consists of 13 residues. DNA for the CDR3: TGCAGCGTTACCGGAGCGATGAACACTGAAGCTTTCTTT. Protein product: CSVTGAMNTEAFF.

This clonotype was recorded at least ten times. V usage is TRBV18 and J usage is TRBJ1-4, with D perhaps TRBD1 (6 bases). The CDR3 sequence is 16 residues long. Germline-derived CDR1 and CDR2 are KGHSH and LQKENI. With 5 bases removed from V and 8 bases from J, the gap between germline ends came to 21 bases. The CDR3: CASSTGAAEEEEKLFF. The CDR3 region has the DNA TGTGCCAGCTCAACGGGGGCCGCCGAGGAGGAGGAAAAACTGTTTTTT.